This TCR beta chain derives from a study of beta chain features in type 1 diabetes. The study's findings and limits: VDJ junctions in type 1 diabetes patients carried more deletions and fewer insertions. Any role of HLA type in TCRB rearrangement remained unresolved here.

Germline V gives CDR1 LGHNA, CDR2 YNFKEQ. CDR3 length: 15 residues. V was clipped by 1 base and J by 2 bases, with 9 bases between them. cDNA synthesis used the whole RNA isolate, giving expressed TCRB sequences. Some clones are missing from TCRdb's copy, which holds only in-frame ones; the method was immunoSEQ multiplex PCR. Among 110,000 to 150,000 clones listed, about 8.7% were seen once. In its sample, this clone was seen many times. Its specificity is unknown. Sequencing was performed on central memory CD4+ T cells from blood. This clonotype was obtained from a young man in good health. The genes are TRBV4-2 and TRBJ1-3, with D possibly being TRBD1 (5 bases). The CDR3 reads CASSQVKGTGNTIYF. The CDR3 region has the DNA TGTGCCAGCAGCCAAGTTAAGGGGACTGGAAACACCATATATTTT.